The clone carrying this T cell receptor beta chain was seen just once. Its cognate antigen is unknown. CDR1 is LNHDA and CDR2 is SQIVND in the germline V gene (reference sequence). With 4 bases removed from V and 5 bases from J, the gap between germline ends came to 12 bases. The CDR3 consists of 14 residues. These data belong to a study of cytomegalovirus exposure and HLA in healthy donors. Study-level results: About 87% or about 30% of the time was how often most TCR beta V segments were productive, according to an earlier analysis. Sequences of the TCR beta chain were said to predict the HLA-A and HLA-B alleles of most subjects accurately. Likely technical artifact: a cluster of highly shared sequence variants.

It was with 60 Vbeta and 13 Jbeta primers that the PCR ran. Measured with immunoSEQ multiplex PCR; TCRdb has only the in-frame clones, and not every one. The data contain some 120,000 clones, about 74% of them singletons. This chain joins TRBV19 and TRBJ1-5; the D gene is possibly TRBD1 (5 bases). This sequence originates from a man aged 30-40 years in good health and CMV-seronegative. Sequenced: PBMCs. The DNA for the CDR3 is TGTGCCAGTAGTAGGGATAGGGGCGATCAGCCCCAGCATTTT. Translation: CASSRDRGDQPQHF. The variable domain in full, completed from reference TRBV19 and TRBJ1-5, reads DGGITQSPKYLFRKEGQNVTLSCEQNLNHDAMYWYRQDPGQGLRLIYYSQIVNDFQKGDIAEGYSVSREKKESFPLTVTSAQKNPTAFYLCASSRDRGDQPQHFGDGTRLSIL.